Listed here is a single T cell receptor beta chain. This clonotype was recorded many times. Its cognate antigen has yet to be identified. There are no base qualities to consult, and no much larger clone falls within one base. The V end gives up 4 bases and the J end 3 bases, leaving 6 bases in the junction not matched to a gene. From cysteine to phenylalanine, the CDR3 is 16 amino acids long. Kept here is only the CDR3 DNA, which spans 48 bases and is read in frame from base 1. From the germline V gene (reference sequence), CDR1 is LGHDT and CDR2 is YNNKEL. This sample was taken from a study of T-cell reconstitution after alpha-beta-depleted transplantation in children listed by TCRdb under 2016. Looking at the study overall: Using TCR repertoire profiling, the study followed T-cell immune reconstitution in a quantitative way in children after TCRalphabeta/CD19-depleted allogeneic hematopoietic cell transplantation. Paper-wide results and their limitations: The frequencies of hyperexpanded clones fell over the following months, and after one year, T-cell counts and TCRbeta diversity were mostly attributed to newly produced T cells. The apparently early alphabetaT-cell count recovery about two months after transplant was reportedly dependent on only several hundred rapidly expanded clones derived from non-depleted graft cells. The high TCRbeta diversity at day 60 in some patients was ascribed to recipient T cells and intrathymic progenitors that had survived conditioning.

The treatment or condition label, as the study defines it: allogeneic hematopoietic cell transplantation with graft depleted of TCRalphabeta T cells and CD19 B cells. TCRalphabeta/CD19-depleted allogeneic hematopoietic cell grafts were given to the transplant recipients, all of whom were children. Preparation of the library involved PCR. For sequencing, an Illumina HiSeq 2500 was employed. To normalize quantification of the TCRbeta repertoire, the TCR libraries were built with molecular barcoding that relied on unique molecular identifiers. TCRdb cleaned the public reads at Q25 with fastp, built clones with MiXCR and kept in-frame beta chains. Merged by CDR3 protein, the rows form single entries marked with the most common genes and DNA. Present in this sample are some 300,000 distinct CDR3 sequences, over 9% of which were seen just once. The top ten clonotypes cover less than 9% of the sample.

This sequence uses TRBV3-1 and TRBJ2-7; 13 of the junction bases match TRBD2. This TCR came from a boy younger than two with acute myeloid leukemia, due to receive a stem cell transplant. This material consisted of PBMCs, taken before TCRalphabeta/CD19-depleted stem cell transplant. The bases read TGTGCCAGCAGCCGAGGACTAGCGGGGGTCAGCTACGAGCAGTACTTC. This is translated as CASSRGLAGVSYEQYF.